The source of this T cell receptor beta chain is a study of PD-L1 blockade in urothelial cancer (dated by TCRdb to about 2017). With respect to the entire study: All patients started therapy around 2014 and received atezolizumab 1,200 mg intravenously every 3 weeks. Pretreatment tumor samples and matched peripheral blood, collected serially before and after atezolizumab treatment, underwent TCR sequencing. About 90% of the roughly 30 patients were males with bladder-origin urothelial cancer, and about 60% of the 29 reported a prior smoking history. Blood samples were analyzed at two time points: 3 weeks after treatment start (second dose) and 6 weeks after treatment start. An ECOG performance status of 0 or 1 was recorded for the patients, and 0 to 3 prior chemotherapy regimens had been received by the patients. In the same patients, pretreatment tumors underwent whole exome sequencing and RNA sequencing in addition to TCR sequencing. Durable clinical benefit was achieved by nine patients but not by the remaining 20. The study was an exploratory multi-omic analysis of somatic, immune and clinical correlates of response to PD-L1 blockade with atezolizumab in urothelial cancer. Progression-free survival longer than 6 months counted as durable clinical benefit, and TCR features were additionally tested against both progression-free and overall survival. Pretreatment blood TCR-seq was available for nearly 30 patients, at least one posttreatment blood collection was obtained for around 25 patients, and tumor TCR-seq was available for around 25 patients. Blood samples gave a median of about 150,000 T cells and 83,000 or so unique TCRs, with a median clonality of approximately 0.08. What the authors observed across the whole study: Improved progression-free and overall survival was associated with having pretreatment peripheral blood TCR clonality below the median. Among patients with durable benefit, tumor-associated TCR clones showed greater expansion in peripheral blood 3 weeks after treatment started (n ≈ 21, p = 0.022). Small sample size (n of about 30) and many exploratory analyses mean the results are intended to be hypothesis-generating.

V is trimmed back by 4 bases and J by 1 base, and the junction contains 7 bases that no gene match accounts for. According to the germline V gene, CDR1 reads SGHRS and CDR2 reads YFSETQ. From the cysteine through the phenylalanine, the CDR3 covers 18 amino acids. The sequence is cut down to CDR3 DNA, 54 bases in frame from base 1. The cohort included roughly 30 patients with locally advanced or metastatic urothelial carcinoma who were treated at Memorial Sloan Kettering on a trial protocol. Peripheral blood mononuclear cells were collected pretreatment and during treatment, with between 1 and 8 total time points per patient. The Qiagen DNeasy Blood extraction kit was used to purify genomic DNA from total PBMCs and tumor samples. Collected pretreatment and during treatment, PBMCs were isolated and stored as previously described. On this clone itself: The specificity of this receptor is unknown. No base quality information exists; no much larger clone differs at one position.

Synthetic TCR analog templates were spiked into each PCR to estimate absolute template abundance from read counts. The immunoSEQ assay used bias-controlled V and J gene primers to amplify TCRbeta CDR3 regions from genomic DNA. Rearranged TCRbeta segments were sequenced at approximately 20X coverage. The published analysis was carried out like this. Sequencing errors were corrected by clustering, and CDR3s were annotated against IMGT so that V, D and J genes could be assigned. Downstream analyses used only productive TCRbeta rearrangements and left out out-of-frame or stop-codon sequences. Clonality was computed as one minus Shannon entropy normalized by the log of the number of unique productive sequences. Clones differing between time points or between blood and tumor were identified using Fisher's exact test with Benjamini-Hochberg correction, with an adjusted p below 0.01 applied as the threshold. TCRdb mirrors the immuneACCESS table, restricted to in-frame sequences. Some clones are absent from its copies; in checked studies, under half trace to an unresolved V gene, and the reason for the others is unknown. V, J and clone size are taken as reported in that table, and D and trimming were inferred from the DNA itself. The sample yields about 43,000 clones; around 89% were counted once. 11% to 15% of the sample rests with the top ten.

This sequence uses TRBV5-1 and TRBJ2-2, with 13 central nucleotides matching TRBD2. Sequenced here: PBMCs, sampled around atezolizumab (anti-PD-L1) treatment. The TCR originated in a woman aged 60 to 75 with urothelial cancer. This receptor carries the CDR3 CASSAGTSGTLNTGELFF. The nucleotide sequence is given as TGCGCCAGCAGCGCAGGGACTAGCGGGACTCTGAACACCGGGGAGCTGTTTTTT.